The clone carrying this T cell receptor (beta chain) appeared once. The target antigen is unknown. The PCR employed 60 Vbeta primers together with 13 Jbeta primers. Clones were sequenced by immunoSEQ multiplex PCR, and TCRdb holds only the in-frame ones, with some missing. The table records roughly 99,000 clones, around 67% of them present only once. Per germline, CDR1 SGHDT and CDR2 YYEEEE. The CDR3 length is 17 residues. Losses at the gene ends were 4 bases for V and 1 base for J; bases not matched to a gene: 12. This sample was taken from a study of cytomegalovirus exposure and HLA in healthy donors. Study findings and constraints: Later on, an analysis found that several of the most significant clusters appeared to be linked to common viral pathogens, which included parvovirus B19. No immune exposure information besides CMV serostatus was available.

This TCR came from a woman aged 40 to 50 in good health and CMV-seropositive. The V and J genes are TRBV5-6 and TRBJ2-3; 7 bases line up with TRBD1. Sequencing was carried out using PBMCs. The CDR3: CASSIGRAGGRTDTQYF. As DNA, the CDR3 is TGTGCCAGCAGCATCGGACGAGCAGGGGGACGCACAGATACGCAGTATTTT.